These 7 T cell receptor beta chains were all obtained from the same sample, sequenced in a study of T cell responses to AZD1222 COVID-19 vaccine. Clones were read by immunoSEQ multiplex PCR, and TCRdb kept only the in-frame ones, dropping some. The table shows 150,000 or so clones, with approximately 88% occurring only once. The sequenced sample was peripheral blood, obtained on day 0 of AZD1222 vaccination. These receptors were taken from an adult in good health.

This chain connects TRBV2 to TRBJ2-2; D perhaps matches TRBD1 (5 bases). In germline, CDR1 is SNHLY, CDR2 FYNNEI. The CDR3 covers 15 residues. Trimming took off 5 bases at V and 1 base at J, with 11 bases between the two ends. The CDR3 here is CASSLDTQNTGELFF. CDR3 nucleotides: TGTGCCAGCAGTTTGGACACCCAGAACACCGGGGAGCTGTTTTTT.

In the case of this clone: Other DNA sequences of this sample code for an identical CDR3. The chain couples TRBV28 to TRBJ1-6, with D tentatively TRBD1 (6 bases). V dropped 5 bases and J dropped 4 bases, with 9 bases sitting between them. The CDR3 contains 14 residues. Germline V gene data show CDR1 as MDHEN and CDR2 as SYDVKM. The CDR3 sequence: CASSTTGYNSPLHF. The CDR3 DNA reads TGTGCCAGCAGTACGACAGGATATAATTCACCCCTCCACTTT.

The chain employs TRBV7-2 and TRBJ1-4; D unresolved. Deletions cut 0 bases from V and 10 bases from J, with 21 bases between. The germline V gene encodes CDR1 SGHTA and CDR2 FQGNSA. The CDR3 covers 17 residues. The CDR3 is CASSLAPDRSPRAKLFF. The CDR3 bases are TGTGCCAGCAGCTTAGCGCCCGATCGTAGCCCAAGGGCAAAACTGTTTTTT.

This sequence joins TRBV28 and TRBJ2-1, with 8 bases identical to TRBD2. From germline, CDR1 is MDHEN and CDR2 SYDVKM. The CDR3 consists of 13 residues. V lost 5 bases to trimming and J lost 7 bases; unmatched junction nucleotides: 4. CDR3 in DNA: TGTGCCAGCAGTCTCACTAGCGGAAATGAGCAGTTCTTC. Residues: CASSLTSGNEQFF. Full variable domain (rest looked up from reference TRBV28 and TRBJ2-1): DVKVTQSSRYLVKRTGEKVFLECVQDMDHENMFWYRQDPGLGLRLIYFSYDVKMKEKGDIPEGYSVSREKKERFSLILESASTNQTSMYLCASSLTSGNEQFFGPGTRLTVL.

V is TRBV10-3 and J is TRBJ2-1, with 10 bases lining up with TRBD2. The CDR3 covers 14 residues. CDR1 ENHRY and CDR2 SYGVKD come from the germline V gene. Trimming cost V 9 bases and J 2 bases; bases outside gene matches: 4. The CDR3 region has the DNA TGTGCCATTATCCTAGCGGGAGCCTACAATGAGCAGTTCTTC. Translated, it gives CAIILAGAYNEQFF.

This clone was counted once. The chain links TRBV27 to TRBJ1-6; D remains unclear. Trimming removed 4 bases from V and 9 bases from J, with 16 bases in between. The CDR3 consists of 15 residues. From germline, CDR1 is MNHEY and CDR2 SMNVEV (reference sequence). The CDR3 bases are TGTGCCAGCAGTTCACAGAATAGACGGTTTTCACCCCTCCACTTT. Its translation: CASSSQNRRFSPLHF.

This clone was counted only a few times. The chain links TRBV6-6 to TRBJ2-7; D is unclear. Germline CDR1 is MNHNY and CDR2 is SVGAGI (reference sequence). The germline V and J ends were trimmed by 7 bases and 7 bases, with 17 bases remaining between them. The CDR3 loop spans 13 amino acids. The CDR3 DNA is TGTGCCAGCACTTTTTCGGAAGGTCTAGAGCAGTACTTC. Its translation is CASTFSEGLEQYF.